This T cell receptor beta chain was sequenced for a study of blood T cells in healthy people across ages. With 6 bases removed from V and 2 bases from J, the gap between germline ends came to 8 bases. CDR3 size: 14 residues. In germline, CDR1 is MNHEY, CDR2 SMNVEV (reference sequence). Alongside a J-beta primer mix, a sample-barcoded 5' primer served in a second PCR lasting about 7 to 11 cycles. TCRdb independently ran MiXCR on the 5' RACE reads; one entry per CDR3 protein. The table lists around 940,000 distinct CDR3 sequences, just over 50% of them singletons. The receptor was derived from a woman aged 60-70 years in good health. The chain uses TRBV27 and TRBJ2-6, with no clear D. Source material: blood. CDR3 amino acids: CASRPKPGANVLTF. CDR3 coding DNA: TGTGCCAGCAGACCCAAACCTGGGGCCAACGTCCTGACTTTC.